This T cell receptor beta chain stems from a study of human T cells and chemical hapten exposure. Notes on the study in general: More PT1 expanded TCRs went with higher patch test scores. The presence of alopecia in the donors means their immune response may differ from healthy people's. There was no change with DPC sensitization in TCRs above 1 in 1000 frequency.

Time point noted: pre-sensitization, week 0. Treatment denoted: therapeutic diphenylcyclopropenone sensitization with weekly scalp DPC. Unseparated into fractions, whole blood served as the source from which total RNA was extracted. Each CDR3 protein gets one entry after TCRdb re-called the RACE reads with MiXCR. Of more than 50,000 distinct CDR3 sequences listed, roughly 6.7% were seen once; the top ten hold 1.6%. Many counts were recorded for this clonotype. Antigen specificity is unknown. The sequences come from whole blood, collected in connection with sensitization to the hapten diphenylcyclopropenone (DPC). The receptor was derived from a woman aged 25-40 years with alopecia areata. Some clones in this sample may be carry-over from other donors' samples.

CDR3 nucleotides: TGCAGCGTCCGTTACAATGAGCAGTTCTTC. Translation: CSVRYNEQFF. V gene TRBV29-1 combines with J gene TRBJ2-1; D not certain. This CDR3 is built from 10 residues. Trimming pared 6 bases from V and 4 bases from J, leaving 4 bases between. In germline, CDR1 is SQVTM, CDR2 ANQGSEA.